Sequencing of this T cell receptor beta chain was carried out in a study of blood T cell repertoires in COVID-19. Germline assignment: CDR1 MNHEY and CDR2 SVGAGI. V lost 6 bases to trimming and J lost 0 bases; unmatched junction nucleotides: 7. The CDR3 has 15 residues. Generated by immunoSEQ multiplex PCR, the TCRdb table keeps only in-frame clones and is missing some. This sample has more than 200,000 clones, with around 83% found just once. The sequence was obtained from a man older than 75 with acute or convalescent COVID-19. The V and J genes are TRBV6-5 and TRBJ1-2; 7 bases are a match to TRBD1. The sample comprised peripheral blood. The CDR3 loop reads CASRVLGTANYGYTF. The DNA of the CDR3 is TGTGCCAGCAGAGTTCTCGGGACAGCTAACTATGGCTACACCTTC.